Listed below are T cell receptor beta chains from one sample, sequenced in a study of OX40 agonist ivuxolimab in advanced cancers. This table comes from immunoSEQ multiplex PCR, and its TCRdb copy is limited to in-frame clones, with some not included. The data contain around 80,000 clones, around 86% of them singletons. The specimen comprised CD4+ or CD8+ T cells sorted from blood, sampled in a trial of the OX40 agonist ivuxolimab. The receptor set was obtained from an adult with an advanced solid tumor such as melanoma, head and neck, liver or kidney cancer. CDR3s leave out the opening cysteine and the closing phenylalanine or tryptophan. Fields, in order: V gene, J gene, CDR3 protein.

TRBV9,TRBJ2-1,ASSVQITAGLVPNVYNEQF
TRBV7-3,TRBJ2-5,ASSSRLGAQY
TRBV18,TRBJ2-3,ASSPTQPDTQY
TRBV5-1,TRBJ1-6,ASSPGQGVYSPLH
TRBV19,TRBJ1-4,ASSTPAGEKLF
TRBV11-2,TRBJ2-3,ASSQWPSRSSTDTQY
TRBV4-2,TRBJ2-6,ASSQRQRGSGANVLT
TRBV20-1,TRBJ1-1,SARRQGGAF
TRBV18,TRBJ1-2,ASSPRPGGEANYGYT
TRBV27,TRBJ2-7,ASSSINAYEQY
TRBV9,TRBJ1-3,ASSATRVRTGNTIY
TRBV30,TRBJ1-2,AWSRDRPYGYT
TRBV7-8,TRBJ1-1,ASSLEVGTVNTEAF
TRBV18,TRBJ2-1,ASSPRQGGNEQF
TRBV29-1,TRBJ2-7,SVGVDSYEQY
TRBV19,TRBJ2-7,ASSRTSGGAYEQY
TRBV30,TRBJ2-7,AYDRAYEQY
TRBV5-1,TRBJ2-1,ASSVTGSSSYNEQF
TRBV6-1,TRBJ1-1,ASSDVVGTEAF
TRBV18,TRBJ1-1,ASSPRVKDTEAF
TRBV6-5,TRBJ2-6,ASSYDFTAGANVLT
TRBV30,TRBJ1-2,AWSVGLNYGYT
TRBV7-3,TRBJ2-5,ASSYYRGETQY
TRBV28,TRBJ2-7,ASIRGINEQY
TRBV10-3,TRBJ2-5,AISPQGQEETQY
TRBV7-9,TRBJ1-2,ASSLGGYNYGYT
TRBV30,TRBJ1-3,AWSGIIAGNTIY
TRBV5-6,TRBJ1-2,ASSLDRSYGYT
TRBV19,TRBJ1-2,ASSPRGDYGYT
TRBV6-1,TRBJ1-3,ASSQIESSGNTIY
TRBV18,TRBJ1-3,ASSGTHVSGNTIY
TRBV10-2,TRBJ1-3,ASSESRPATGNTIY
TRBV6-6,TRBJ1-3,ASSRDLRLSGNTIY
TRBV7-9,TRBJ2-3,ASSLEDTQY
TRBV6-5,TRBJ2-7,ASSTTGGEQY
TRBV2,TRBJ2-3,ASNQGMGDTQY
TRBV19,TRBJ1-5,ASSIRVEANQPQH
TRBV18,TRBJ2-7,ASSPREGTYEQY
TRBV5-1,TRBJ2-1,ASSLYTSDEQF
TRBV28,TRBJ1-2,ASSFPGQGVGYT
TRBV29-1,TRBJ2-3,SVYSGTDTQY
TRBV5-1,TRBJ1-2,ASSLGSPGEIGYGYT
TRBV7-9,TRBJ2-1,ASSLWSSYNEQF
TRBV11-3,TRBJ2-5,ASSPGGGGLQTQY
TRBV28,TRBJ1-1,ASTTNTEAF
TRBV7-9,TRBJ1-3,ASSLTQSGNTIY
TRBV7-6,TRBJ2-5,ASSLSFGETQY
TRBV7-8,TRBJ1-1,ASSRIQGARTEAF
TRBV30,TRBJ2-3,ASGPPIGDTQY
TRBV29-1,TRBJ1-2,SVEPGQGGYGYT
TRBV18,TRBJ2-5,ASSPTGTGETQY
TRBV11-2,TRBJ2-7,ASSLDNYEQY
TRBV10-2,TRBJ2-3,ASSPTSGRTDTQY
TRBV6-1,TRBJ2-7,ASNRQDSYEQY
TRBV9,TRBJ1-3,ASGEGNTIY